The following is a T cell receptor (beta chain) sequence with its context. The CDR3 is made up of 15 amino acids. V lost 5 bases, J lost 7 bases, and 6 bases stayed unmatched. Germline V lookup: CDR1 LGHNT, CDR2 FRNRAP. The assay was immunoSEQ multiplex PCR, and TCRdb's table has in-frame clones only and misses some. The repertoire has roughly 170,000 clones, 65% to 85% of them found once; the top ten carry 5.6%. These data are taken from a study of blood T cell repertoires in COVID-19. Sequencing was carried out using PBMCs or T cells enriched from blood (not recorded which). The chain joins TRBV12-5 to TRBJ1-4, with 11 bases that match TRBD1. This TCR came from a woman between 35 and 50 years old with acute COVID-19. CDR3 nucleotides: TGTGCTAGTGGTCCGCCGGGACAGGGGGGTGAAAAACTGTTTTTT. This gives the protein CASGPPGQGGEKLFF. Variable domain in full (rest from reference TRBV12-5 and TRBJ1-4): DARVTQTPRHKVTEMGQEVTMRCQPILGHNTVFWYRQTMMQGLELLAYFRNRAPLDDSGMPKDRFSAEMPDATLATLKIQPSEPRDSAVYFCASGPPGQGGEKLFFGSGTQLSVL.